The sequence of this TCR beta chain was determined in a study of blood T cell repertoires in COVID-19. Study-level information: COVID-19 samples, acute and convalescent, were from the United States, Italy and Spain. T cells, B-cell-depleted T cells, or PBMCs supplied cDNA or gDNA.

How the authors handled the data: Amplification with reference gene primers provided the estimates of nucleated cell counts. Data came from immunoSEQ multiplex PCR; TCRdb stores just in-frame clones and leaves some out. D and trimming were read from the DNA, whereas the V and J calls and clone size are those reported in that table. The sample yields 120,000 or so clones, around 79% seen once. Trimming at V came to 7 bases and at J to 10 bases, leaving 10 bases not matched to a gene. The CDR3 is 13 amino acids. Germline loops: CDR1 KGHDR, CDR2 SFDVKD. Sequencing was done on a sample of peripheral blood. This chain connects TRBV24-1 to TRBJ1-2; 8 nucleotides agree with TRBD1. This TCR came from a man in his forties or fifties with acute or convalescent COVID-19. In DNA, the CDR3 is TGTGCCACCAGCGTATCCGGGACAGGCGCCTACACCTTC. It codes for CATSVSGTGAYTF.